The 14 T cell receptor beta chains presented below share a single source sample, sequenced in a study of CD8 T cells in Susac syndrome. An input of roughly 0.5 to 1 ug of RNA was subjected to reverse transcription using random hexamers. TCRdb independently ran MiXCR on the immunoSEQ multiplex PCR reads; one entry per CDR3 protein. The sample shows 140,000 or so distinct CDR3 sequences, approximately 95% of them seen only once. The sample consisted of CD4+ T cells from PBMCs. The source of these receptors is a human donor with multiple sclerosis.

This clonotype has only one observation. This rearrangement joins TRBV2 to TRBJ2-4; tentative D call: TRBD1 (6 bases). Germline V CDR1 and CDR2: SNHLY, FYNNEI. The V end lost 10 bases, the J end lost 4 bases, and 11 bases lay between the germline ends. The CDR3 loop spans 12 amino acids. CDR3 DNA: TGTGCCACCCGGACAGCGAAAAACATTCAGTACTTC. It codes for CATRTAKNIQYF.

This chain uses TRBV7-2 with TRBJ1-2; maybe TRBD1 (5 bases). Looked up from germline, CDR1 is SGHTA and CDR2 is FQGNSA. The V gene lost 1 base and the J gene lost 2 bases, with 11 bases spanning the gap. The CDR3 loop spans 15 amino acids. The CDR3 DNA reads TGTGCCAGCAGCTTAGAGGCAGGGCACAACTATGGCTACACCTTC. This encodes CASSLEAGHNYGYTF.

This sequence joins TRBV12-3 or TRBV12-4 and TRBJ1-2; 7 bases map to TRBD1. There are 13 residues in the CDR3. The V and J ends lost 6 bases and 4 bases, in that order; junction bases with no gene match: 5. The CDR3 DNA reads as TGTGCCAGCAGGAGGGACAGTCGCTATGGCTACACCTTC. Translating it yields CASRRDSRYGYTF.

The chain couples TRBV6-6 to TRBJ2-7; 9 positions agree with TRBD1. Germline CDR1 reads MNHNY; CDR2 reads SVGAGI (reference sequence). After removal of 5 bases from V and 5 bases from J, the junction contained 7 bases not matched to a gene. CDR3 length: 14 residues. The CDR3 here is CASSRDRARHEQYF. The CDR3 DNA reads TGTGCCAGCAGTCGGGACAGGGCGAGGCACGAGCAGTACTTC.

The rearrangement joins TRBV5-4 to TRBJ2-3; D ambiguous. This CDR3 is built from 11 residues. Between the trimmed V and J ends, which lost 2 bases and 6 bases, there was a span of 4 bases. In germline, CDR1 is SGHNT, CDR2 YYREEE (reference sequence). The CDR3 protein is CASSFGDTQYF. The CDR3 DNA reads TGTGCCAGCAGCTTTGGGGATACGCAGTATTTT.

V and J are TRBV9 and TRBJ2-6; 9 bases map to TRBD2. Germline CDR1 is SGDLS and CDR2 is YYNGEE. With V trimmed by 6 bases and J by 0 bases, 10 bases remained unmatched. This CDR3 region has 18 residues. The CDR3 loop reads CASTSFSGRVSGANVLTF. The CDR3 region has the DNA TGTGCCAGCACCTCCTTTAGCGGGAGAGTCTCTGGGGCCAACGTCCTGACTTTC.

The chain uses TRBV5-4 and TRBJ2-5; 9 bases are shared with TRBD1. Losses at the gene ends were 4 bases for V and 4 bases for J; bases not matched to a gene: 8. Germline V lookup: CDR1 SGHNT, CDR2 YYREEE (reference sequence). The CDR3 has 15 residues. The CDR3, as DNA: TGTGCCAGCAGCATCCGGACAGGGGCGAGAGAGACCCAGTACTTC. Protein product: CASSIRTGARETQYF.

The CDR3 here is CASSQVPGLAGLSSYEQYF. For the CDR3, the DNA is TGTGCCAGCAGCCAAGTACCGGGACTAGCGGGCCTTAGCTCCTACGAGCAGTACTTC. The chain joins TRBV4-2 to TRBJ2-7; 12 bases agree with TRBD2. Germline V gives CDR1 LGHNA, CDR2 YNFKEQ. J lost 0 bases, V lost 1 base, and 10 bases had no gene match. The CDR3 covers 19 residues.

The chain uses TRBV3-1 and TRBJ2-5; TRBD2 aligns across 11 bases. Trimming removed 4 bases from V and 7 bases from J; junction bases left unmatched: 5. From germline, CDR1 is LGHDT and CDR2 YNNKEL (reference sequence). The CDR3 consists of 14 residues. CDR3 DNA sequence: TGTGCCAGCAGCCCTGGGACTAGCGGAAGGACCCAGTACTTC. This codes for CASSPGTSGRTQYF.

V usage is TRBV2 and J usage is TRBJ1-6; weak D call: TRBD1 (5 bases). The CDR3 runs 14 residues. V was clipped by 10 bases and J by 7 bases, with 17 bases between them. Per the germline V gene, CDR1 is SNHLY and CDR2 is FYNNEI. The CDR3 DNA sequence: TGTGCCATCACGTCCGGTGGGGCGAATTCACCCCTCCACTTT. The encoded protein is CAITSGGANSPLHF.

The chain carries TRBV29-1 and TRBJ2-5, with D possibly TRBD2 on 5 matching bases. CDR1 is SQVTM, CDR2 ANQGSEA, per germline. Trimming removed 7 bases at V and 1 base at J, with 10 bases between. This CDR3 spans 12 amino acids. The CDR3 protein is CSGATIQETQYF. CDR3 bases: TGCAGCGGCGCGACTATCCAAGAGACCCAGTACTTC.

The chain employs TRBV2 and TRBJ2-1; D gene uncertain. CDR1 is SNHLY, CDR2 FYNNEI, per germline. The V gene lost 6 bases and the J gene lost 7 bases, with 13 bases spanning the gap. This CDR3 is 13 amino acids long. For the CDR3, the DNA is TGTGCCAGCAGCACGCGAGAGAGGAATGAGCAGTTCTTC. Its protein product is CASSTRERNEQFF.

CDR3 nucleotide sequence: TGCGCCAGCAGCATACGGGACAGGGGATCCAATGAGCAGTTCTTC. As protein: CASSIRDRGSNEQFF. This chain uses TRBV5-1 with TRBJ2-1, with TRBD1 matching 10 bases. This CDR3 contains 15 residues. The trim removed 4 bases at V and 6 bases at J, leaving 7 bases unmatched. Germline V gene sequence: CDR1 SGHRS, CDR2 YFSETQ.

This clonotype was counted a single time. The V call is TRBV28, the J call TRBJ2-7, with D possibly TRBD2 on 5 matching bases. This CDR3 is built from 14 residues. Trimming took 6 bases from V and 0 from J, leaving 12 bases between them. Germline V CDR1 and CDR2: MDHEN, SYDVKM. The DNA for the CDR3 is TGTGCCAGCAGGGCCTCCGGGGTCTCCTACGAGCAGTACTTC. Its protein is CASRASGVSYEQYF.